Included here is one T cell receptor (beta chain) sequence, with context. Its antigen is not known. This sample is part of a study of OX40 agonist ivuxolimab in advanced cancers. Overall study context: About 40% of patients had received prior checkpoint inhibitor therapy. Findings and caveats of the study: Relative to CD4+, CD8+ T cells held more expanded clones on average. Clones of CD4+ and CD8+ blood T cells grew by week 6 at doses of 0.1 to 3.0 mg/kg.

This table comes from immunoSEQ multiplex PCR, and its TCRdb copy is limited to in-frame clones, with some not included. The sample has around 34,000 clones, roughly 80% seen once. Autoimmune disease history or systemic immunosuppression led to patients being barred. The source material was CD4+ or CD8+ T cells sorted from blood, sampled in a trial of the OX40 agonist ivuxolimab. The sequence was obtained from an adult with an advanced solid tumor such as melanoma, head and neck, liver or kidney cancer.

CDR3 nucleotides: TGTGCCAGCAGCTTAGATGCGGGGGCTGGGGCCTATGGCTACACCTTC. Translating gives CASSLDAGAGAYGYTF. The rearrangement uses TRBV7-8 and TRBJ1-2, with a tentative D call TRBD1 (6 bases). The CDR3 covers 16 residues. V was pared by 1 base and J by 4 bases, with 16 bases between. Germline loops: CDR1 SGHVS, CDR2 FQNEAQ.